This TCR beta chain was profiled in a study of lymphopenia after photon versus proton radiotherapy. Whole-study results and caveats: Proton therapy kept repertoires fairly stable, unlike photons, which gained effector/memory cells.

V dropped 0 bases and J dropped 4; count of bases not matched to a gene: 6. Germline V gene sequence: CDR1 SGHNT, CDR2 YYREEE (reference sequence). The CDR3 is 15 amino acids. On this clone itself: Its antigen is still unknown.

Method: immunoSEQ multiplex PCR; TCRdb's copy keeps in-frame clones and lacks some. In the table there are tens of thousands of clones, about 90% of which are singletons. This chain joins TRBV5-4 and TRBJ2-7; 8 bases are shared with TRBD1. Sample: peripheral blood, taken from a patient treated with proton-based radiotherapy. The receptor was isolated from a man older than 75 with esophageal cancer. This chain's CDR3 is CASSLDRGILYEQYF. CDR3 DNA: TGTGCCAGCAGCTTGGACAGGGGGATTTTGTACGAGCAGTACTTC.